The sequence of this T cell receptor (beta chain) was determined in a study of cytomegalovirus exposure and HLA in healthy donors (dated 2017 in TCRdb). For the study in its entirety: An earlier analysis of 587 of the donors reported approximately 260 Gb of sequence data and 117 million unique TCR beta sequences obtained from about 179 million T cells. Rather than drawing on any new phenotypic data, the later analysis identified candidate immune exposures from TCR beta sequences and the way those sequences occurred across donors. A later analysis re-examined previously published TCR beta repertoires from more than 650 donors and added high-resolution HLA genotyping to investigate patterns of TCR occurrence. On average, roughly 240,000 unique TCR beta nucleotide sequences were sequenced per donor among a few hundred genotyped donors of the cohort, with 15% to 20% of those sequences being non-productive. Every repertoire in the discovery cohort had been generated on one and the same sequencing platform. The study aimed to test whether signatures of past pathogen exposure could be identified by cataloging public T cell receptors. Among the roughly 410 genotyped donors, around 79% belonged to the genetic ancestry cluster associated with self-reported Caucasian donors. Donor age, sex, ethnicity and CMV serostatus were collected together with the repertoire data. HLA typing covered class I and class II loci at four-digit resolution. An early release that covered about 600 HLA-typed donors contained around 330 gigabases of sequencing data and 75 million to 100 million unique TCR sequences. Typing coverage varied by locus: about 620-630 donors for A, B, C, DRB1 and DQB1; roughly 510 for DQA1; more than 600 for DPA1; roughly 450 for DPB1. To predict cytomegalovirus infection status, the study combined high-throughput TCR immunosequencing, statistical association of individual TCRs with disease status, and machine learning. Several DR-DQ haplotypes were handled as single units for association and clustering, since linkage in the cohort was strong. In addition to the first cohort of approximately 670 subjects, a separate validation cohort of 100 to 150 different subjects was used. The study profiled the T cell repertoires of 666 subjects by immunosequencing and related them to cytomegalovirus serostatus. An earlier analysis of fewer than 700 of the donors applied high-throughput TCR beta sequencing to assess whether each TCR beta V gene segment acted as functional or pseudogenic. In a later genetic analysis, genome-wide SNP genotypes for about three fifths of the roughly 670 donors were used, and that subset was treated as a discovery cohort.

Points the paper makes about the study in general: According to a later genetic analysis, donors in an Asian-associated ancestry cluster had fewer N-insertions in productive TCRs than the roughly 670-donor mean. A later analysis found that most CMV-associated TCR beta chains appeared HLA-restricted, with HLA associations seemingly driven largely by CMV exposure. Several of the top co-occurrence clusters appeared to be linked to parvovirus B19, influenza, CMV and Epstein-Barr virus, according to a later analysis. An association between a missense DCLRE1C variant and V-gene and J-gene trimming of TCR beta chains was found in a later genetic analysis and replicated in an independent cohort. Cytomegalovirus status was reported to be diagnosed by the classifier with high specificity and sensitivity in both the original and validation cohorts. In an earlier analysis of some 550 of the donors, most TCR beta V segments were observed in productive rearrangements about 87% or about 30% of the time, broadly matching IMGT annotations. The earlier analysis of approximately 590 of the donors excluded approximately 17 rarely observed V segments, including chromosome 9 orphons, because counts were too low. Because some donors lacked HLA typing at each locus, the association tests relied only on the typed subset. The 87-base-pair reads could not distinguish some IMGT-functional V segments, including TRBV6-2 and TRBV6-3, so those segments were excluded. In this cohort, only TCR beta chains were sequenced, and detectable features were limited by the absence of alpha or paired-chain data. A total of 150 or so TCR beta chains were listed by the study as associated with cytomegalovirus. Strong co-occurrence of HLA alleles, especially DR and DQ, made assigning TCR associations to individual alleles difficult. The sequencing pipeline was judged likely to have produced a cluster of highly shared sequence variants as a technical artifact. Three of the identified cytomegalovirus-associated TCR beta chains were confirmed in vitro to be specific for cytomegalovirus antigens. According to the authors, the approach could potentially be generalized to other disease states and immunological phenotypes. The presence/absence analyses assumed that sequencing depth was roughly uniform across donors, and that assumption may not be true. CMV serostatus was the only immune exposure information available for the cohort. At a false discovery rate of 0.05, a later analysis linked about 16,000 TCR beta sequences to specific HLA alleles. In a later analysis, HLA-associated TCR beta chains showed more clonal expansion and lower generation probabilities than non-associated chains that were equally common. In a later analysis, the rate of TCR association differed among HLA loci, with DRB1 alleles having the most associated TCRs and HLA-C alleles having the fewest. A further reported finding was that TCR beta sequences accurately predicted the HLA-A and HLA-B alleles for most subjects in the first cohort. Linkage disequilibrium might explain the correlated functional status among segregating V segments, but an unknown experimental factor could not be excluded. Across donors, most TCR sequences were observed very rarely, whereas some public TCRs were present in many individuals.

The germline V gene gives CDR1 as SGDLS and CDR2 as YYNGEE. Taken from cysteine to phenylalanine, the CDR3 has 15 residues. The retained sequence is limited to the CDR3, 45 bases, with the frame set at the first base. Receptors were amplified or captured by the immunoSEQ multiplex PCR assay. The multiplex PCR relied on a mix of 60 forward primers for TCR Vbeta segments and 13 reverse primers for TCR Jbeta segments. Amplification of the CDR3 region of rearranged TCR beta genes was performed with a multiplex PCR assay on genomic DNA. Amplified TCR beta libraries were sequenced as 87-base-pair reads on the Illumina HiSeq System. The published analysis was carried out like this. A later analysis tallied tens of millions of unique TCR beta chains across the 550 to 850 repertoires, and around 9.9 million of those chains were shared by two or more donors. To remove PCR and sequencing errors, raw reads were error-corrected and collapsed into unique sequences using a nearest-neighbor algorithm that merged closely related sequences. V, D and J gene segments were assigned by aligning CDR3 sequences to IMGT reference sequences. For a sequence to be retained, a match of at least six nucleotides to both a V gene segment and a J gene segment was required. Rearrangements were called productive when the CDR3 lacked stop codons and stayed in frame with V and J; all others were non-productive. CDR3 was defined according to IMGT convention as the region running from the second conserved V-encoded cysteine to the conserved J-encoded phenylalanine. In an earlier analysis of 500 to 650 of the donors, sequences lacking an unambiguous match to a single V gene segment were excluded. In an earlier analysis of several hundred of the donors, V segments were called functional above 56.7% productive rearrangements and were called segregating when the between-donor standard deviation exceeded 5%. A statistical classification framework was built to diagnose cytomegalovirus status from the catalog of TCR beta chain sequences. In a later analysis, TCR nucleotide sequences were compared against IMGT/GENE-DB human TR gene sequences so that V and J genes could be assigned. The TCRdist pipeline was used in a later analysis to assign CDR3 sequences and most-parsimonious VDJ recombination scenarios. In a later analysis, each TCR beta chain was defined by its CDR3 amino acid sequence together with its V-gene family, and reads without a unique V-gene family were excluded. In a later analysis, 500 to 700 highly shared, low-generation-probability nucleotide sequences were removed to address suspected cross-contamination and a sequencing artifact. In a later analysis, a clonal expansion index for each public chain was calculated from normalized within-repertoire ranks of inferred template counts. Generation probabilities in a later analysis came from a VDJ recombination model fitted to out-of-frame rearrangements, and those results were checked against IGoR. Hypergeometric tests were used in a later analysis to score TCR-TCR, TCR-HLA and TCR-CMV co-occurrence, with a repertoire-size bias correction applied to the TCR pairs. A later analysis estimated false discovery rates by permuting HLA or CMV assignments 20 times. A later analysis grouped co-occurring TCRs with DBSCAN, adding TCRdist sequence similarity when clustering within HLA-allele-positive subsets. For co-occurrence clustering, repertoires with fewer than 30,000 or more than 120,000 public chains were excluded, along with five repertoires with anomalous nucleotide sharing. As stored in TCRdb, this immuneACCESS dataset retains in-frame rearrangements with V and J assigned. A fraction of the clones does not appear; measured against another copy, unresolved V genes explain less than half of the discrepancy, and the remainder lacks a known reason. The V and J calls and clone size come from that table; D and trimming were worked out from the DNA. The sample table records 100,000 to 150,000 clones; 77% of these occur just once. Together, the top ten hold roughly 13% of the sample.

The cohort was made up of 650 to 700 healthy bone marrow donors. Cohort members were all nominally healthy when sampled, although unrecorded immune exposures were likely present. The donor was CMV seropositive and belonged to the group of a few hundred seropositive cohort members. A peripheral blood sample was provided by each donor, and peripheral blood mononuclear cells were used for TCR beta sequencing. The Qiagen DNeasy Blood Extraction Kit was used to extract genomic DNA from the blood cell samples. On this clone: Its antigen is unknown. The sample holds no much larger clone one base away, and base qualities are not on file.

This TCR came from a woman between 40 and 50 years old in good health and CMV-seropositive. Material for sequencing was PBMCs. This chain is built from TRBV9 and TRBJ2-5, with a tentative D gene TRBD1 over 7 matching bases. TRBJ2-7 matches the DNA end more closely, so the J call is doubtful. DNA sequence: TGTGCCAGCAGCGCCCAGGGGGAGGACTACTACGAGCAGTACTTC. This sequence encodes CASSAQGEDYYEQYF.